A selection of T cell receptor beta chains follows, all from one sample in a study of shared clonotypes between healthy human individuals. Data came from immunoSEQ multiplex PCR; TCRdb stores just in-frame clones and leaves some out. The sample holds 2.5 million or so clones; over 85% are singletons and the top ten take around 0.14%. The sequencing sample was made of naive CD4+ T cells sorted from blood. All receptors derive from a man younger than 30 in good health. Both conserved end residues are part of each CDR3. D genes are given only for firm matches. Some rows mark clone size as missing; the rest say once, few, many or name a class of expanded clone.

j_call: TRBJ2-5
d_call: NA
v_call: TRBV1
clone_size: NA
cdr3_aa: CTSSRSGVDRGILKTQYF
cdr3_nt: TGCACCAGCAGCCGTTCGGGGGTGGACAGGGGGATTTTGAAGACCCAGTACTTC

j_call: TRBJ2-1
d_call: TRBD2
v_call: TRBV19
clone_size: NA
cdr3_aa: CASSTSGLAGAYNEQFF
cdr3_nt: TGTGCCAGTAGTACTAGTGGACTAGCGGGAGCCTACAATGAGCAGTTCTTC

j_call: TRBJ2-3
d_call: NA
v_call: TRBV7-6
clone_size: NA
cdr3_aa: CASSNGGDTQYF
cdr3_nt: TGTGCCAGCAGCAATGGTGGAGATACGCAGTATTTT

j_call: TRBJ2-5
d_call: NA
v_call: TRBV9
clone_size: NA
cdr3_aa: CASSVRGERQETQYF
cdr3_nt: TGTGCCAGCAGCGTTAGGGGAGAACGGCAAGAGACCCAGTACTTC

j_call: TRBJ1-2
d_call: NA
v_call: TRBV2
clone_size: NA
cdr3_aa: CASSPPGIGYGYTF
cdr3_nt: TGTGCCAGCAGTCCGCCAGGGATAGGCTATGGCTACACCTTC

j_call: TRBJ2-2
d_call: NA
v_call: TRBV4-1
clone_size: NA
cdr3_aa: CASSRRISENTGELFF
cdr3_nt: TGCGCCAGCAGCCGGAGGATATCAGAGAACACCGGGGAGCTGTTTTTT

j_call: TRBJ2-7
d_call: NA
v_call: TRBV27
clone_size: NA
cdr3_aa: CASSFSVGYSYEQYF
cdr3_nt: TGTGCCAGCAGTTTTTCTGTAGGATACTCCTACGAGCAGTACTTC

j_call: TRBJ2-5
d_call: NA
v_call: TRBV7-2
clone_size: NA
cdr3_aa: CASALGSQETQYF
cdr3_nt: TGTGCCAGCGCGTTAGGGTCACAAGAGACCCAGTACTTC

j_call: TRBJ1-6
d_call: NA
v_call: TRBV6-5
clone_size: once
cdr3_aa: CASSTLQGLPLHF
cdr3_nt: TGTGCCAGCAGTACCCTTCAGGGACTACCCCTCCACTTT

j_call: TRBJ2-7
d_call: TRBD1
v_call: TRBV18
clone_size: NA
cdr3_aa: CASSPPLRGTGSYEQYF
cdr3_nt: TGTGCCAGCTCACCACCTTTACGGGGGACAGGGTCCTACGAGCAGTACTTC

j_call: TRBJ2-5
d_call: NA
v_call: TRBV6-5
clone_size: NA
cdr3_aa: CATWTYQETQYF
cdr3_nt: TGTGCCACCTGGACGTACCAAGAGACCCAGTACTTC

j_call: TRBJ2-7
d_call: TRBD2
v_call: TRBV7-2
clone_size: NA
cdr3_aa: CASAMTAGATYEQYF
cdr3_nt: TGTGCCAGCGCCATGACAGCGGGAGCCACCTACGAGCAGTACTTC

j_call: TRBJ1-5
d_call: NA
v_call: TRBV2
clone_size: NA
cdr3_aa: CASSDNRGSNQPQHF
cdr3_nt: TGTGCCAGCAGTGATAACAGAGGGAGCAATCAGCCCCAGCATTTT

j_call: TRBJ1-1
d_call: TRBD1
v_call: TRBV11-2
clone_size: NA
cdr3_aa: CASSSYRGPTEAFF
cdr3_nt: TGTGCCAGCAGCTCTTACAGGGGGCCCACTGAAGCTTTCTTT

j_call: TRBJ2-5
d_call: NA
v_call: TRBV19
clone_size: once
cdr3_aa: CASSIGTLVGETQYF
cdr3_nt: TGTGCCAGTAGTATCGGGACACTGGTCGGGGAGACCCAGTACTTC

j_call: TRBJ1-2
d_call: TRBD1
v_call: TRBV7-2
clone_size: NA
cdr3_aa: CASSLGQGYGYTF
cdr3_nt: TGTGCCAGCAGCTTAGGACAGGGCTATGGCTACACCTTC

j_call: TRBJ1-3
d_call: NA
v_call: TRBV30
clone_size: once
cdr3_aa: CAWLGGTGSSGNTIYF
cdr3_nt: TGTGCCTGGCTGGGTGGAACAGGGAGCTCTGGAAACACCATATATTTT

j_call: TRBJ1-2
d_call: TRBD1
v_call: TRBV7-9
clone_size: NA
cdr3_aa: CASSLPGQGSDGYTF
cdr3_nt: TGTGCCAGCAGCTTACCCGGACAGGGATCAGATGGCTACACCTTC

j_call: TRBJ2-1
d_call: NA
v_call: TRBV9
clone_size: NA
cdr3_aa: CASSVDDGGRMKQYNEQFF
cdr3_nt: TGTGCCAGCAGCGTAGACGACGGGGGCCGAATGAAACAATACAATGAGCAGTTCTTC

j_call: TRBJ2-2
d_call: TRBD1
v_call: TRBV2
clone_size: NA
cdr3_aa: CASSSQGSGELFF
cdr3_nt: TGTGCCAGCAGTTCACAGGGGAGCGGGGAGCTGTTTTTT

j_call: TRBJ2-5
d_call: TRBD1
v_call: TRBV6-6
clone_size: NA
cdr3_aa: CASSYSVGQKETQYF
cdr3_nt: TGTGCCAGCAGTTACTCCGTGGGACAGAAAGAGACCCAGTACTTC

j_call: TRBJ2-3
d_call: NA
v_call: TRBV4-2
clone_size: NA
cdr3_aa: CASSQGPEGAGTDTQYF
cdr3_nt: TGTGCCAGCAGCCAAGGGCCGGAGGGGGCCGGCACAGATACGCAGTATTTT

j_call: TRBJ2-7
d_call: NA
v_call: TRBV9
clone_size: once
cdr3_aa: CASSVRSDGEGEQYF
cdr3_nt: TGTGCCAGCAGCGTAAGAAGCGACGGAGAGGGCGAGCAGTACTTC

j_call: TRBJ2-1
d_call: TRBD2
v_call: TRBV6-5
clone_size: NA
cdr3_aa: CASSYGGLASYNEQFF
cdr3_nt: TGTGCCAGCAGTTACGGGGGACTAGCGAGTTACAATGAGCAGTTCTTC

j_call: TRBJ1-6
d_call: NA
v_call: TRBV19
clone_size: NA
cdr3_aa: CASSGGAYNSPLHF
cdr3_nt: TGTGCCAGTAGTGGGGGTGCTTATAATTCACCCCTCCACTTT

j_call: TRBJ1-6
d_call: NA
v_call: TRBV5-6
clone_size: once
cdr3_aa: CASSLYGDNSPLHF
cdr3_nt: TGTGCCAGCAGCTTGTATGGGGATAATTCACCCCTCCACTTT

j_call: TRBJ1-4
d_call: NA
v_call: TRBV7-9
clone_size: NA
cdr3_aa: CASTRLNEKLFF
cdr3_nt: TGTGCCAGCACGCGGCTTAATGAAAAACTGTTTTTT

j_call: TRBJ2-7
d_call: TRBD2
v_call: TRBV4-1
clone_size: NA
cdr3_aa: CASSASTSGGLIITYEQYF
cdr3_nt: TGCGCCAGCAGCGCCTCAACTAGCGGGGGGCTAATTATAACCTACGAGCAGTACTTC

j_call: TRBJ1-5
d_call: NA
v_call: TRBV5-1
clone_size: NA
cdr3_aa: CASREEVAYSNQPQHF
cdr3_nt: TGCGCCAGCAGGGAAGAGGTGGCTTATAGCAATCAGCCCCAGCATTTT

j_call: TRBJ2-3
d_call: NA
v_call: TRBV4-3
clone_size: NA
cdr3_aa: CASSQQLSTDTQYF
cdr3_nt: TGCGCCAGCAGCCAACAACTGAGCACAGATACGCAGTATTTT

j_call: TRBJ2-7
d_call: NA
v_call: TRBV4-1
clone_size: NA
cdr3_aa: CASSQLTVGEQYF
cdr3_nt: TGCGCCAGCAGCCAATTGACCGTCGGCGAGCAGTACTTC

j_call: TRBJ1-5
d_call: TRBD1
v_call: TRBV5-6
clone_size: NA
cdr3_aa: CASSLAMGTGSNQPQHF
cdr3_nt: TGTGCCAGCAGCTTGGCCATGGGGACAGGGTCGAATCAGCCCCAGCATTTT

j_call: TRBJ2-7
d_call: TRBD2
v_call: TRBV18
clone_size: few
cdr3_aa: CASSPTSGSYEQYF
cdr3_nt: TGTGCCAGCTCACCCACTAGCGGCTCCTACGAGCAGTACTTC

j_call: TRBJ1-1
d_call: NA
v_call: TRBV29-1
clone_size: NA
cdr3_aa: CSVRDIVHTEAFF
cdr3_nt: TGCAGCGTCCGGGACATCGTGCACACTGAAGCTTTCTTT

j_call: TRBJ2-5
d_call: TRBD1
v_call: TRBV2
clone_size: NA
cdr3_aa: CAILPRDRARETQYF
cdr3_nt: TGTGCCATACTACCACGGGACAGGGCTAGGGAGACCCAGTACTTC

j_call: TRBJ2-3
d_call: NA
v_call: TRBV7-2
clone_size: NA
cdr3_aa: CASSPVPTDTQYF
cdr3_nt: TGTGCCAGCAGCCCGGTCCCCACAGATACGCAGTATTTT

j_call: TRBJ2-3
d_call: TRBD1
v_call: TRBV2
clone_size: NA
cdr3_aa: CASSSQGLTDTQYF
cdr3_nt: TGTGCCAGCAGTTCACAGGGGCTCACAGATACGCAGTATTTT

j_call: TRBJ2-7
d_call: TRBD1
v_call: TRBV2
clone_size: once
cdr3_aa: CASTTGGSYYEQYF
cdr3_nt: TGTGCCAGCACAACAGGGGGCAGTTACTACGAGCAGTACTTC

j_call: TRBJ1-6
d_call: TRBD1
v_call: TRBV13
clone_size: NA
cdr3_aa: CASSSWTGGLSPLHF
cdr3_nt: TGTGCCAGCAGCTCTTGGACAGGGGGCCTTTCACCCCTCCACTTT

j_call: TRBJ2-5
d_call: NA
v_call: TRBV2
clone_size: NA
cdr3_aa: CASSEEGTEQETQYF
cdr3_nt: TGTGCCAGCAGTGAAGAAGGGACCGAGCAAGAGACCCAGTACTTC

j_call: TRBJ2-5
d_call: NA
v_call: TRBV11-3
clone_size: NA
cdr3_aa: CASSLRGETQYF
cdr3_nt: TGTGCCAGCAGCTTAAGAGGGGAGACCCAGTACTTC

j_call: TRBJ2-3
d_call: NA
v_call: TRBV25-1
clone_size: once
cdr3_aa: CASNRADTQYF
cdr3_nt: TGTGCCAGCAACCGGGCGGATACGCAGTATTTT

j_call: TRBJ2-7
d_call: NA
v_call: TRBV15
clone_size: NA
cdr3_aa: CATSPGIVPYEQYF
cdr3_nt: TGTGCCACCAGCCCAGGAATCGTTCCCTACGAGCAGTACTTC

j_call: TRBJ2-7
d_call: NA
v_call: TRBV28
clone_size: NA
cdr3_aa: CASSTNLDEQYF
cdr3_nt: TGTGCCAGCAGTACGAACTTGGACGAGCAGTACTTC

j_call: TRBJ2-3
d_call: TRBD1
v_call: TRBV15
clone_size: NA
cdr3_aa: CATSLRQGSTDTQYF
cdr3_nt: TGTGCCACCAGCCTCAGACAGGGTAGCACAGATACGCAGTATTTT

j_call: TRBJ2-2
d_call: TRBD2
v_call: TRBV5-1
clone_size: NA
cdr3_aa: CASSPTRGGTGELFF
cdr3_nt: TGCGCCAGCAGCCCGACTAGGGGAGGGACCGGGGAGCTGTTTTTT

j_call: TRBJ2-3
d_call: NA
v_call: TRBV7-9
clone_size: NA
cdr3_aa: CASRYFEDTQYF
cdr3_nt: TGTGCCAGCAGGTACTTTGAGGATACGCAGTATTTT

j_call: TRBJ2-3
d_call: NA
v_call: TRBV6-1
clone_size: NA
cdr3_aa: CASSGGGRVDTQYF
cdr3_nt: TGTGCCAGCAGTGGGGGAGGCAGGGTTGATACGCAGTATTTT